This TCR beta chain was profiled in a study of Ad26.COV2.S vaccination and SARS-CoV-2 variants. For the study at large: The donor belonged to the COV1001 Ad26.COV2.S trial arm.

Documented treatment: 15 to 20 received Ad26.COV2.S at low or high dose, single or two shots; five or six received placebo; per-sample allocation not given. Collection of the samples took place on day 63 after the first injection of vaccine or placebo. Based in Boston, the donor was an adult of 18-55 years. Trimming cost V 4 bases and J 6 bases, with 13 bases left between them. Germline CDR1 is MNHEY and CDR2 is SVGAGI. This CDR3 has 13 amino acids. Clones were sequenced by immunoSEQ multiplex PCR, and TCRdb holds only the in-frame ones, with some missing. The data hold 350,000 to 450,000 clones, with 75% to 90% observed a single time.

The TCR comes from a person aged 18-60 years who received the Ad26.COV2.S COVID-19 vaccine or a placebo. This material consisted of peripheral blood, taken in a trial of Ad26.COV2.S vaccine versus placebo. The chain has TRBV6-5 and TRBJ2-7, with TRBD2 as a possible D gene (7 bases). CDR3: CASSSMGGREQYF. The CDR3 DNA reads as TGTGCCAGCAGTTCTATGGGGGGGCGCGAGCAGTACTTC.